The clone carrying this T cell receptor beta chain was counted between two and nine times. Its target is unknown. V gave up 0 bases and J gave up 6 bases, with 16 bases separating them. In germline, CDR1 is SQVTM, CDR2 ANQGSEA. There are 15 residues in the CDR3. Sequencing used one aliquot of 500,000 cells per fraction. The record originates from a study of coeliac disease. Findings and caveats of the study: Lower clonality than controls marked TRB and TRG repertoires from active celiac intraepithelial and lamina propria samples. Known gliadin-specific TRB sequences: about 55% of the 18 coeliac samples, only 1 of 6 controls. According to the authors, this method cannot detect gliadin-specific T cells in an unbiased way.

Produced via immunoSEQ multiplex PCR; TCRdb's table is partial and in-frame only. Among roughly 4,500 clones, 60% to 75% were seen once, and the ten largest hold roughly 5%. The TCR sequence derives from a woman aged 18-29 years with active celiac disease. The genes are TRBV29-1 and TRBJ2-3; a possible D gene is TRBD2 (6 bases). The specimen was lamina propria lymphocytes from the gut. The CDR3 protein is CSVEEWRGAVDTQYF. The CDR3 coding sequence is TGCAGCGTTGAAGAGTGGCGGGGAGCGGTTGATACGCAGTATTTT.